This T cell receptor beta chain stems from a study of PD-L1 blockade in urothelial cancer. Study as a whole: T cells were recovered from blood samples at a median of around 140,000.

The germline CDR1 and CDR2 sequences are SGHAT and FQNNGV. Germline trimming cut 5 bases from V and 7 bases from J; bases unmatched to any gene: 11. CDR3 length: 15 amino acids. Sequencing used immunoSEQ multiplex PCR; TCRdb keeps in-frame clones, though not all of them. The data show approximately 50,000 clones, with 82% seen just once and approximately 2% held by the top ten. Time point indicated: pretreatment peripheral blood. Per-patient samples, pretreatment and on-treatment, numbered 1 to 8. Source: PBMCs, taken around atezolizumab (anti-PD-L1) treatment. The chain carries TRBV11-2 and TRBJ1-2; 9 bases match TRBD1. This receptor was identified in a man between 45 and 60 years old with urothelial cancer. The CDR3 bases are TGTGCCAGCAGCCCTACCGGGACAGGGATCAGTGGCTACACCTTC. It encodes CASSPTGTGISGYTF.